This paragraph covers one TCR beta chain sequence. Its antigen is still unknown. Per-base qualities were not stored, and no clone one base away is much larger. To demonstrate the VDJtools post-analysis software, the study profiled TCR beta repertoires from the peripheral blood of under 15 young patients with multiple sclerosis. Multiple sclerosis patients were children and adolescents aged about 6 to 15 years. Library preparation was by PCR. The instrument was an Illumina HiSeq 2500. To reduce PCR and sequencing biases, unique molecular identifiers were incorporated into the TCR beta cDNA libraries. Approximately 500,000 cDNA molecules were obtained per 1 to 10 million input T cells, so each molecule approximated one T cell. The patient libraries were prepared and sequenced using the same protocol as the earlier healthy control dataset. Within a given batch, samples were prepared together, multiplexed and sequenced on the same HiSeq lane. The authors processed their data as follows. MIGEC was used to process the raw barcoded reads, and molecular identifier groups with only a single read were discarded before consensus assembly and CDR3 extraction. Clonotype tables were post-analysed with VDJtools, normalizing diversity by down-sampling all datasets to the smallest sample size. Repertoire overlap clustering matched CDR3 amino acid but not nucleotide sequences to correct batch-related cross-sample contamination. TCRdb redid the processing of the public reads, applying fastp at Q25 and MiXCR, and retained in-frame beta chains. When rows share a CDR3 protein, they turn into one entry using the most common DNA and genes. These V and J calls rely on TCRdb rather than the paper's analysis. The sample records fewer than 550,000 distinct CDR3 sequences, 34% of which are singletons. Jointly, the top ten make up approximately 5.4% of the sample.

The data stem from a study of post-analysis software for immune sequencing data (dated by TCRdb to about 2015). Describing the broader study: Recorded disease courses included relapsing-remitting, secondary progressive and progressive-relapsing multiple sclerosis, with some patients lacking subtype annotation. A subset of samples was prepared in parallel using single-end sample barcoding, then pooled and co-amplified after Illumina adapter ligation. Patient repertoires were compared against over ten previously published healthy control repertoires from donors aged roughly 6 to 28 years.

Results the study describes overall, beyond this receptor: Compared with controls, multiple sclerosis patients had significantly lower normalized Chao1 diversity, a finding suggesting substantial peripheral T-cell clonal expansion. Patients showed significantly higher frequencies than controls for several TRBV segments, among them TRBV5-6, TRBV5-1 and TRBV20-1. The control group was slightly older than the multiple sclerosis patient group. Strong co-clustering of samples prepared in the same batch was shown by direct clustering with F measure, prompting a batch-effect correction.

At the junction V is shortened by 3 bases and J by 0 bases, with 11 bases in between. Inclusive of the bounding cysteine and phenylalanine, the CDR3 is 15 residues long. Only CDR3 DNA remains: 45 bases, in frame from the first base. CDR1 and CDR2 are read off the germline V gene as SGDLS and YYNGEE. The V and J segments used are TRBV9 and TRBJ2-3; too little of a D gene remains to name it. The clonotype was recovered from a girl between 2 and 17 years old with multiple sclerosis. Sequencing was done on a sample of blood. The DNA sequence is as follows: TGTGCCAGCAGCGAGACCCCGGGTAGCACAGATACGCAGTATTTT. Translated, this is CASSETPGSTDTQYF.